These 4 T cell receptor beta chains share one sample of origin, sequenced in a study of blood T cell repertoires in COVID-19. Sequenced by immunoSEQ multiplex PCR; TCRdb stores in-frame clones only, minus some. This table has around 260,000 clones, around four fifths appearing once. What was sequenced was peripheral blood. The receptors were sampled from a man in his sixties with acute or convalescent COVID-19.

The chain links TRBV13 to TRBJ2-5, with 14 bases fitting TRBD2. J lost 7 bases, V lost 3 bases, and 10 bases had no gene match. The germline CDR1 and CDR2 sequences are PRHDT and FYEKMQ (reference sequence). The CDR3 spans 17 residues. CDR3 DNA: TGTGCCAGCAGCTTCACCGGGACTAGCGGGAGTTCAGTGACCCAGTACTTC. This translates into CASSFTGTSGSSVTQYF. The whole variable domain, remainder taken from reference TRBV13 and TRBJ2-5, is AAGVIQSPRHLIKEKRETATLKCYPIPRHDTVYWYQQGPGQDPQFLISFYEKMQSDKGSIPDRFSAQQFSDYHSELNMSSLELGDSALYFCASSFTGTSGSSVTQYFGPGTRLLVL.

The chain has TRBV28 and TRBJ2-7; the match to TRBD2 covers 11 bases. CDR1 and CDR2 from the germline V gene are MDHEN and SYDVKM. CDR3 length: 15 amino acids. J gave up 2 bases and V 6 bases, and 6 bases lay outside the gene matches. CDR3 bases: TGTGCCAGCAGGATCCTAGCGGGGGGCCCCTACGAGCAGTACTTC. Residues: CASRILAGGPYEQYF.

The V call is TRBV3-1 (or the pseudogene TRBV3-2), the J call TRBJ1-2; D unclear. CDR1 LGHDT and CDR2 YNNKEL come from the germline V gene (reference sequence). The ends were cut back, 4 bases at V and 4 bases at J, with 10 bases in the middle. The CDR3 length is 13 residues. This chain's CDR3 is CASSPSGTYGYTF. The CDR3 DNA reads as TGTGCCAGCAGCCCTTCGGGTACCTATGGCTACACCTTC.

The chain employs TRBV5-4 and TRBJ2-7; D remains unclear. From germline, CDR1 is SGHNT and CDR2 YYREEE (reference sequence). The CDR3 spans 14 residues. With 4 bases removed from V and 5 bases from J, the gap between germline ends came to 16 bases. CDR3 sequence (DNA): TGTGCCAGCAGCAGTCGTGAGCCCCAGGACGAGCAGTACTTC. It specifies CASSSREPQDEQYF. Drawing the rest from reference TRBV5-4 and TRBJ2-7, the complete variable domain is ETGVTQSPTHLIKTRGQQVTLRCSSQSGHNTVSWYQQALGQGPQFIFQYYREEENGRGNFPPRFSGLQFPNYSSELNVNALELDDSALYLCASSSREPQDEQYFGPGTRLTVT.